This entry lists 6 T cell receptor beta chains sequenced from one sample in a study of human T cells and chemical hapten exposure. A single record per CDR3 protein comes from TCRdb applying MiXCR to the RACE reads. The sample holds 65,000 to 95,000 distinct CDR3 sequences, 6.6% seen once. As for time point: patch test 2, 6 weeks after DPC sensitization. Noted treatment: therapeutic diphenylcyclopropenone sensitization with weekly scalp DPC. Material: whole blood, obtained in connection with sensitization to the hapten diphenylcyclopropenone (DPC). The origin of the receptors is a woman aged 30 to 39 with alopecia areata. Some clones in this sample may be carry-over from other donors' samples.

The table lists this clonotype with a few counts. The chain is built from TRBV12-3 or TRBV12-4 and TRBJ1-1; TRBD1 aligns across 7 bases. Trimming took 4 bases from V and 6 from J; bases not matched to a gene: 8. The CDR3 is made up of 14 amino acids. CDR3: CASSSTGRSPEAFF. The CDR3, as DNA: TGTGCCAGCAGTTCGACAGGGCGTTCCCCTGAAGCTTTCTTT.

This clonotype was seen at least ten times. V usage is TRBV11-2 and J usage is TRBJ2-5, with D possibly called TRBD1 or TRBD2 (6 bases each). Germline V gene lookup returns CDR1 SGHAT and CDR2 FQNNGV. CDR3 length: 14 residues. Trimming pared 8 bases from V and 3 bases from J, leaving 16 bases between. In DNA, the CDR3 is TGTGCCAGCCGGAAACAGGGAGGTGAAGAGACCCAGTACTTC. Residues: CASRKQGGEETQYF.

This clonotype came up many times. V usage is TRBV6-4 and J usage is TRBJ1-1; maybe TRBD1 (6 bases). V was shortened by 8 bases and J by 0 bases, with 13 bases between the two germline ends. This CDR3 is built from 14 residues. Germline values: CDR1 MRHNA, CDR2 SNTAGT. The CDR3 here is CASRQEAMNTEAFF. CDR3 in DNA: TGTGCCAGCCGACAGGAGGCCATGAACACTGAAGCTTTCTTT.

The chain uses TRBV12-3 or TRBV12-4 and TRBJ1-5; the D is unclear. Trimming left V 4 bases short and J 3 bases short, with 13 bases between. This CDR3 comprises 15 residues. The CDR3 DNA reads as TGTGCCAGCAGTTCAGACCACAGCGTCAATCAGCCCCAGCATTTT. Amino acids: CASSSDHSVNQPQHF.

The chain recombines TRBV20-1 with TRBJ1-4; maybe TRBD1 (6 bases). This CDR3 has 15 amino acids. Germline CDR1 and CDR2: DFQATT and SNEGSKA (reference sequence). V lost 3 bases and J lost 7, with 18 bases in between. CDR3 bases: TGCAGTGCTAGCCCGCAGGTCAAGGGGGGTGAAAAACTGTTTTTT. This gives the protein CSASPQVKGGEKLFF.

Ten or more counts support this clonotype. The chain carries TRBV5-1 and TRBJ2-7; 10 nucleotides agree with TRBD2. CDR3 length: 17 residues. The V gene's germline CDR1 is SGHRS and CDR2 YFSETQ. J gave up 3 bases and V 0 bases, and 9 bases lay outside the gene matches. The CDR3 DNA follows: TGCGCCAGCAGCTTGGGTACTAGCGGGGAAGTCCTCTACGAGCAGTACTTC. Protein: CASSLGTSGEVLYEQYF.